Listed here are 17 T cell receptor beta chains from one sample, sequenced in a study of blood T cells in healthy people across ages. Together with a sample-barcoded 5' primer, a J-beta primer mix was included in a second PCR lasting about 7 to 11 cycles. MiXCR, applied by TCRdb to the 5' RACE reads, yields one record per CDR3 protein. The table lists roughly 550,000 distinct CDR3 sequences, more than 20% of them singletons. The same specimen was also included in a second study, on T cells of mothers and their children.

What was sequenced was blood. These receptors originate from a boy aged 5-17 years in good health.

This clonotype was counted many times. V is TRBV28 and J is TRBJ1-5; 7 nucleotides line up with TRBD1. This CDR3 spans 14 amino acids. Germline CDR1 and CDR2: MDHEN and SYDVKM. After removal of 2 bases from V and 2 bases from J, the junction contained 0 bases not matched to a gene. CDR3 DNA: TGTGCCAGCAGTTTAGGACAGGGCAATCAGCCCCAGCATTTT. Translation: CASSLGQGNQPQHF.

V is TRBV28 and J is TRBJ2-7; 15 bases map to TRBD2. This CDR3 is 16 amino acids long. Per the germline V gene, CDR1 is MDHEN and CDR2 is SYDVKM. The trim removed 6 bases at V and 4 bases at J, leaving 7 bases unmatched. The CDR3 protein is CASSWTGTSGRYEQYF. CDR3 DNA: TGTGCCAGCAGCTGGACAGGGACTAGCGGGAGGTACGAGCAGTACTTC.

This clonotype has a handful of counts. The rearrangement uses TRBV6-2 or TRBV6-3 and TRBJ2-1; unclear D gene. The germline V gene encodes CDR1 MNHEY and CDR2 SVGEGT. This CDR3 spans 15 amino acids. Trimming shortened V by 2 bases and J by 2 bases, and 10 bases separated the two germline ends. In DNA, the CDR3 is TGTGCCAGCAGTTACCCCCGGAGTGCCTACAATGAGCAGTTCTTC. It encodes CASSYPRSAYNEQFF.

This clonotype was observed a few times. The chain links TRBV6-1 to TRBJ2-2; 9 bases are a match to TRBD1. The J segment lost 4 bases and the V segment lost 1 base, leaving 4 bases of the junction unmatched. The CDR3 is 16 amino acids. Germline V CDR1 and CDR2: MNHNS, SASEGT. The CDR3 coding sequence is TGTGCCAGCAGTGAAGTTGGGACAGGGACCACCGGGGAGCTGTTTTTT. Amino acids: CASSEVGTGTTGELFF.

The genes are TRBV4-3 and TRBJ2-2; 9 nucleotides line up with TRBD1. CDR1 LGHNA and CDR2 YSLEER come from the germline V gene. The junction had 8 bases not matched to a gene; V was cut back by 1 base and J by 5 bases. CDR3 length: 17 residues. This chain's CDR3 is CASSQGPDRGRTGELFF. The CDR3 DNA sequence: TGCGCCAGCAGCCAAGGGCCGGACAGGGGAAGAACCGGGGAGCTGTTTTTT.

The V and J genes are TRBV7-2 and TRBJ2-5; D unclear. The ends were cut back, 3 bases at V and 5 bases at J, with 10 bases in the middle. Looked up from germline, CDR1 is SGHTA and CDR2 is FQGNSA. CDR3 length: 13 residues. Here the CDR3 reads CASSFEPEETQYF. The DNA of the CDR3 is TGTGCCAGCAGCTTTGAGCCCGAGGAGACCCAGTACTTC.

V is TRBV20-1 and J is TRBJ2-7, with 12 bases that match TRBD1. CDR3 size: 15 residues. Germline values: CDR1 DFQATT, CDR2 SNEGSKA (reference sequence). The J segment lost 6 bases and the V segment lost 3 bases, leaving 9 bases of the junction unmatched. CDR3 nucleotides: TGCAGTGCTAGGAGGCGGGGACAGGGGGCCAGCGAGCAGTACTTC. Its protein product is CSARRRGQGASEQYF.

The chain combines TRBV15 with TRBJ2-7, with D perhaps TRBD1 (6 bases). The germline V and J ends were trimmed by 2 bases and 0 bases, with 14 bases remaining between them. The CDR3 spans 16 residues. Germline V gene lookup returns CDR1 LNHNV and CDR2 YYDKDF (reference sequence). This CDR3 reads CATSRSVTGPSYEQYF. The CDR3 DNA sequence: TGTGCCACCAGCAGATCCGTTACAGGGCCCTCCTACGAGCAGTACTTC.

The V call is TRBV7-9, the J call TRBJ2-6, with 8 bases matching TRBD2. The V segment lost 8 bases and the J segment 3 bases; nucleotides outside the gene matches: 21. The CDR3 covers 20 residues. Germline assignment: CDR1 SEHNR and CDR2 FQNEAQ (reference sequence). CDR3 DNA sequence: TGTGCCAGCGGCGGGGGGCCTAACAGAGGGATCTTTGGTGGGGCCAACGTCCTGACTTTC. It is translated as CASGGGPNRGIFGGANVLTF. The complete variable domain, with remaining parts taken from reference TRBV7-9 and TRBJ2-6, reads DTGVSQNPRHKITKRGQNVTFRCDPISEHNRLYWYRQTLGQGPEFLTYFQNEAQLEKSRLLSDRFSAERPKGSFSTLEIQRTEQGDSAMYLCASGGGPNRGIFGGANVLTFGAGSRLTVL.

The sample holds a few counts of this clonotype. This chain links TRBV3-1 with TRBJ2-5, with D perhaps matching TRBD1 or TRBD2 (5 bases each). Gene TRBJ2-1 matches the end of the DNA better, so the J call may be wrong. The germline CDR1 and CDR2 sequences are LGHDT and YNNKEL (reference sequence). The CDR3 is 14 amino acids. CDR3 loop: CASSLGGRADEQFF. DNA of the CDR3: TGTGCCAGCAGCCTTGGGGGACGGGCAGACGAGCAGTTCTTC.

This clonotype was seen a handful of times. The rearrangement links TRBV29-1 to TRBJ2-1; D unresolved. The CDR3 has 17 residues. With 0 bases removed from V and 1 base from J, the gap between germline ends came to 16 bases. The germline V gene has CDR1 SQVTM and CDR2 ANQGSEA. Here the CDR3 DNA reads TGCAGCGTTGAAGATTTCTCGGCCATTACTTCCTACAATGAGCAGTTCTTC. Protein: CSVEDFSAITSYNEQFF.

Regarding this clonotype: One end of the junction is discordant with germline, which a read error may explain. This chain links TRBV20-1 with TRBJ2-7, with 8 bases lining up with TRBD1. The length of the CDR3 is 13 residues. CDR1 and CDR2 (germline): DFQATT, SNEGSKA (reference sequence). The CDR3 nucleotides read TGCAGTGCGTTTACGGGACAGGCCTACGAGCAGTATTTC. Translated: CSAFTGQAYEQYF.

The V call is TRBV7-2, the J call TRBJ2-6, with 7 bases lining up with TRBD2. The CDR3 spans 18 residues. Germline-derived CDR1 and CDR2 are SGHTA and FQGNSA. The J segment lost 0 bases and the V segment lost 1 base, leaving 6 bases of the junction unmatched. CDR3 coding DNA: TGTGCCAGCAGCTTAGAGAGACTAGCTAACTCTGGGGCCAACGTCCTGACTTTC. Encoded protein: CASSLERLANSGANVLTF. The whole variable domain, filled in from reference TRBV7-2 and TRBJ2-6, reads GAGVSQSPSNKVTEKGKDVELRCDPISGHTALYWYRQSLGQGLEFLIYFQGNSAPDKSGLPSDRFSAERTGGSVSTLTIQRTQQEDSAVYLCASSLERLANSGANVLTFGAGSRLTVL.

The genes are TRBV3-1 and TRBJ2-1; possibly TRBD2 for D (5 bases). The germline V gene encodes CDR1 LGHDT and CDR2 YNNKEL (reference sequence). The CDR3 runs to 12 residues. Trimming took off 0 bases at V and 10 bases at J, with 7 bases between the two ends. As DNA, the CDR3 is TGTGCCAGCAGCCAAGAAACGGGGGAGCAGTTCTTC. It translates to CASSQETGEQFF.

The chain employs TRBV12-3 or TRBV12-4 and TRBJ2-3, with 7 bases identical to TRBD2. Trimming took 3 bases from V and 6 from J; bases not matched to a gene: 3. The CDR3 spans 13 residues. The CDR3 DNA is TGTGCCAGCAGTTTGGTGCGGGGGGATACGCAGTATTTT. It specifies CASSLVRGDTQYF.

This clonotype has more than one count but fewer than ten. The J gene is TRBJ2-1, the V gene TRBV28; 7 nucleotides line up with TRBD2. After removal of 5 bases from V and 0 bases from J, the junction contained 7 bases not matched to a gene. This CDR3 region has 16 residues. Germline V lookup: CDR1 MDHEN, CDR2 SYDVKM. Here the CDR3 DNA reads TGTGCCAGCAGTGTGTGGGGGGGGAGCTCCTACAATGAGCAGTTCTTC. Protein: CASSVWGGSSYNEQFF.

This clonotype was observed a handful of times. In DNA form, the CDR3 reads TGTGCCAGCAGCGAACGCGACAGGGTGTGCTACGAGCAGTACTTC. Amino acids: CASSERDRVCYEQYF. The chain couples TRBV7-3 to TRBJ2-5; TRBD1 aligns across 7 bases. The J call could be wrong; TRBJ2-7 is a better fit for the DNA end. The length of the CDR3 is 15 residues. CDR1 SGHTA and CDR2 FQGTGA come from the germline V gene.